Below are 2 T cell receptor beta chains sequenced from a single sample in a study of Ad26.COV2.S vaccination and SARS-CoV-2 variants. The treatment is: over 15 received Ad26.COV2.S at low or high dose, single or two shots; about 5 received placebo; per-sample allocation not given. Collection of the samples took place on day 63 after the first injection of vaccine or placebo. TCRdb keeps only in-frame clones here, not all; method: immunoSEQ multiplex PCR. The sample consists of around 380,000 clones, roughly nine tenths of them appearing once. Source: peripheral blood, taken in a trial of Ad26.COV2.S vaccine versus placebo. The receptors originated from a person between 18 and 60 years old who received the Ad26.COV2.S COVID-19 vaccine or a placebo.

The V call is TRBV4-1, the J call TRBJ1-2, with 7 bases lining up with TRBD1. The germline V gene has CDR1 MGHRA and CDR2 YSYEKL. CDR3 size: 17 residues. Unmatched junction bases numbered 10, after V lost 0 bases and J lost 3 bases. The CDR3 loop is CASSQEWGLTGDYGYTF. In DNA, the CDR3 is TGCGCCAGCAGCCAAGAGTGGGGCCTAACAGGGGACTATGGCTACACCTTC.

The chain employs TRBV5-8 and TRBJ2-4; 8 nucleotides agree with TRBD1. This CDR3 is 14 amino acids long. V shed 4 bases, J shed 6 bases, and the junction held 6 bases outside the gene matches. Germline values: CDR1 SGHTS, CDR2 YDEGEE. The CDR3 spells CASSMTGVGNIQYF. CDR3 bases: TGTGCCAGCAGCATGACAGGGGTCGGAAACATTCAGTACTTC.